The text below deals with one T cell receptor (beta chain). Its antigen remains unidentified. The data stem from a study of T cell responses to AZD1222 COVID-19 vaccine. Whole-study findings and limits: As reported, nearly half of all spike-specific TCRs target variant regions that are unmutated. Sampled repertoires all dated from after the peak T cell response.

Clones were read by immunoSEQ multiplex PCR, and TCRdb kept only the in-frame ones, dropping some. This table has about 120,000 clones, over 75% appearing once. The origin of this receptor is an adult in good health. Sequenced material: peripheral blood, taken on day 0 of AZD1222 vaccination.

The CDR3 DNA is TGTGCCAGCAGCTCTGCTAGCGATCATGAGCAGTTCTTC. Its protein is CASSSASDHEQFF. The chain joins TRBV5-5 to TRBJ2-1; D is perhaps TRBD2 (6 bases). Trimming took off 3 bases at V and 8 bases at J, with 12 bases between the two ends. Per germline, CDR1 SGHKS and CDR2 YYEKEE (reference sequence). The CDR3 totals 13 residues.